The next 30 T cell receptor beta chains were all read from a single sample in a study of blood T cell repertoires in COVID-19. The protocol was immunoSEQ multiplex PCR, while the TCRdb copy is restricted to in-frame clones and leaves out a portion. The table records 200,000 to 250,000 clones, 86% of them present only once. Material: PBMCs or T cells enriched from blood (not recorded which). The receptor set was obtained from a woman between 45 and 65 years old who had recovered from COVID-19.

The chain couples TRBV2 to TRBJ2-1, with TRBD1 as a possible D gene (6 bases). V shed 2 bases and J shed 4 bases, with 12 bases lying between them. The germline V gene has CDR1 SNHLY and CDR2 FYNNEI. The CDR3 is 15 amino acids. The CDR3 spells CASSELGTTYNEQFF. The CDR3 coding sequence is TGTGCCAGCAGTGAACTCGGGACAACTTACAATGAGCAGTTCTTC.

This clone was counted only a few times. The gene calls are TRBV7-9 and TRBJ1-1, with TRBD1 as a possible D gene (5 bases). The CDR3 sequence is 15 residues long. Between the trimmed V and J ends, which lost 5 bases and 0 bases, there was a span of 13 bases. CDR1 SEHNR and CDR2 FQNEAQ come from the germline V gene (reference sequence). The CDR3 DNA sequence: TGTGCCAGCAGCCCCCAGGCAGGGATGAACACTGAAGCTTTCTTT. Translating gives CASSPQAGMNTEAFF.

This chain joins TRBV11-3 and TRBJ1-4; D ambiguous. Per the germline V gene, CDR1 is SGHNT and CDR2 is YENEEA. Trimming removed 8 bases at V and 0 bases at J, with 7 bases between. The CDR3 totals 13 residues. The CDR3 region has the DNA TGTGCCAGCCAACAGTCAACTAATGAAAAACTGTTTTTT. This codes for CASQQSTNEKLFF.

There are a few counts of this clone. Here the CDR3 reads CASSTDRNTEAFF. In DNA, the CDR3 is TGTGCCAGCAGCACGGACAGGAACACTGAAGCTTTCTTT. This chain uses TRBV7-2 with TRBJ1-1, with D maybe TRBD1 (6 bases). Germline V gives CDR1 SGHTA, CDR2 FQGNSA. The germline V and J ends were trimmed by 5 bases and 1 base, with 8 bases remaining between them. The CDR3 consists of 13 residues.

This chain links TRBV6-2 or TRBV6-3 with TRBJ2-1, with TRBD1 matching 9 bases. Trimming cost V 5 bases and J 1 base; bases outside gene matches: 12. CDR1 and CDR2 from the germline V gene are MNHEY and SVGEGT. The CDR3 consists of 18 residues. The CDR3 nucleotides read TGTGCCAGCAGTCCCAAGACTGGACAGGGGCGGTCCTACAATGAGCAGTTCTTC. It yields the protein CASSPKTGQGRSYNEQFF.

In the case of this clone: The same CDR3 can be traced to other DNA sequences in this sample. J is TRBJ1-5 and V is TRBV7-2, with D tentatively TRBD1 (6 bases). Germline V gene data show CDR1 as SGHTA and CDR2 as FQGNSA. This CDR3 is 13 amino acids long. The V end was cut by 1 base, the J end by 5 bases, with 6 bases between. This CDR3 reads CASSLDRDQPQHF. In DNA, the CDR3 is TGTGCCAGCAGCTTAGACAGGGATCAGCCCCAGCATTTT.

V and J are TRBV5-5 and TRBJ1-4; the D gene is possibly TRBD1 (6 bases). V shed 3 bases and J shed 0 bases, with 24 bases lying between them. Germline V gene data show CDR1 as SGHKS and CDR2 as YYEKEE (reference sequence). The length of the CDR3 is 20 residues. The DNA for the CDR3 is TGTGCCAGCAGCTCGCTAGGACAGACCCTCGGTAGGGCAACTAATGAAAAACTGTTTTTT. This codes for CASSSLGQTLGRATNEKLFF.

This chain connects TRBV5-4 to TRBJ2-3, with 12 bases matching TRBD2. V was pared by 4 bases and J by 8 bases, with 11 bases of the junction left unmatched. The CDR3 consists of 16 residues. Germline-derived CDR1 and CDR2 are SGHNT and YYREEE (reference sequence). CDR3 in DNA: TGTGCCAGCAGCGGTAGAGCCTCTAGCGGGGGGGCTACGCAGTATTTT. Its protein product is CASSGRASSGGATQYF.

The V call is TRBV9, the J call TRBJ2-2, with D unresolved. The V and J ends lost 3 bases and 6 bases respectively, with 15 bases between them. Germline V gives CDR1 SGDLS, CDR2 YYNGEE. There are 15 residues in the CDR3. Here the CDR3 reads CASSAFSTLAGELFF. The DNA for the CDR3 is TGTGCCAGCAGCGCCTTCTCGACACTGGCCGGGGAGCTGTTTTTT.

The chain joins TRBV7-3 to TRBJ1-1, with TRBD1 matching 9 bases. Unmatched junction bases numbered 4, after V lost 5 bases and J lost 3 bases. There are 14 residues in the CDR3. Looked up from germline, CDR1 is SGHTA and CDR2 is FQGTGA. CDR3: CASSLRQGDTEAFF. CDR3 sequence (DNA): TGTGCCAGCAGCCTCCGACAGGGGGACACTGAAGCTTTCTTT.

The genes are TRBV3-1 (or the pseudogene TRBV3-2) and TRBJ2-1, with 9 nucleotides matching TRBD2. Unmatched junction bases numbered 7, after V lost 0 bases and J lost 4 bases. Germline V gene data show CDR1 as LGHDT and CDR2 as YNNKEL (reference sequence). The CDR3 extends over 17 amino acids. CDR3 residues: CASSQDNVLAGYNEQFF. CDR3 sequence (DNA): TGTGCCAGCAGCCAAGATAACGTACTAGCGGGTTACAATGAGCAGTTCTTC.

This rearrangement joins TRBV2 to TRBJ2-2; D possibly corresponds to TRBD2 (6 bases). Germline V gene lookup returns CDR1 SNHLY and CDR2 FYNNEI. This CDR3 contains 14 residues. V was trimmed by 6 bases and J by 4 bases, leaving 12 bases between them. The CDR3 spells CASRAQGGTGELFF. The DNA of the CDR3 is TGTGCCAGCAGGGCCCAGGGAGGCACCGGGGAGCTGTTTTTT.

This chain joins TRBV7-9 and TRBJ2-1; D ambiguous. This CDR3 region has 11 residues. V lost 2 bases, J lost 10 bases, and 6 bases lay in between. Germline V CDR1 and CDR2: SEHNR, FQNEAQ (reference sequence). CDR3 residues: CASSLPGEQFF. For the CDR3, the DNA is TGTGCCAGCAGCTTACCAGGCGAGCAGTTCTTC.

The chain recombines TRBV24-1 with TRBJ2-1; D might be TRBD1 (6 bases). From germline, CDR1 is KGHDR and CDR2 SFDVKD. The CDR3 covers 13 residues. Trimming took 6 bases from V and 10 from J, leaving 15 bases between them. CDR3 DNA: TGTGCCACCAGTCCGTGGGACAACCGGGAGCAGTTCTTC. Protein sequence: CATSPWDNREQFF.

CDR3 region: CASSLREGNSPLHF. The CDR3 bases are TGTGCCAGCAGCCTTCGGGAGGGTAATTCACCCCTCCACTTT. The J gene is TRBJ1-6, the V gene TRBV7-8; D uncertain. Germline V gene data show CDR1 as SGHVS and CDR2 as FQNEAQ. The CDR3 totals 14 residues. Trimming left V 5 bases short and J 6 bases short, with 11 bases between.

The V and J genes are TRBV6-2 or TRBV6-3 and TRBJ2-7, with D perhaps TRBD2 (6 bases). Germline CDR1 reads MNHEY; CDR2 reads SVGEGT. V dropped 2 bases and J dropped 6 bases, with 32 bases sitting between them. The CDR3 extends over 20 amino acids. The CDR3 here is CASSYPDGRGPTTRYPEQYF. The CDR3, as DNA: TGTGCCAGCAGTTACCCGGACGGGCGGGGACCAACGACGAGGTATCCCGAGCAGTACTTC.

The V gene is TRBV7-2, the J gene TRBJ2-1, with TRBD2 matching 8 bases. CDR1 and CDR2 (germline): SGHTA, FQGNSA. V gave up 4 bases and J gave up 2 bases; unmatched junction bases: 7. This CDR3 is 16 amino acids long. DNA of the CDR3: TGTGCCAGCAGCTCGCCCGGGACTAGAGCCTACAATGAGCAGTTCTTC. This codes for CASSSPGTRAYNEQFF.

The chain joins TRBV7-9 to TRBJ1-2; D is ambiguous. This CDR3 contains 16 residues. Germline V gene data show CDR1 as SEHNR and CDR2 as FQNEAQ (reference sequence). Trimming took 5 bases from V and 8 from J, leaving 24 bases between them. CDR3 in DNA: TGTGCCAGCAGCCCCGAGGGCCGCATGGCGACTTGGGGCTACACCTTC. Protein: CASSPEGRMATWGYTF.

V gene TRBV5-6 combines with J gene TRBJ1-6; possible D gene TRBD1, 5 bases. The CDR3 covers 15 residues. The germline CDR1 and CDR2 sequences are SGHDT and YYEEEE. The V end was cut by 0 bases, the J end by 7 bases, with 11 bases between. The CDR3 DNA follows: TGTGCCAGCAGCTTGGGGCAGGGTTGGAATTCACCCCTCCACTTT. Translation gives CASSLGQGWNSPLHF.

V usage is TRBV10-2 and J usage is TRBJ2-1, with 8 positions matching TRBD1. This CDR3 has 15 residues. With 6 bases clipped from V and 8 bases from J, the junction kept 12 bases outside the gene matches. Germline CDR1 is WSHSY and CDR2 is SAAADI. Written as DNA, the CDR3 is TGCGCCAGCAGGCCTGAAGACAGGGGTTCCCATGAGCAGTTCTTC. Translating it yields CASRPEDRGSHEQFF.

The chain has TRBV10-3 and TRBJ2-1; 10 bases are shared with TRBD2. The CDR3 extends over 16 amino acids. Germline assignment: CDR1 ENHRY and CDR2 SYGVKD. Trimming took 3 bases from V and 0 from J; bases not matched to a gene: 2. CDR3 in DNA: TGTGCCATCAGTGAAACTAGCGGGACCTCCTACAATGAGCAGTTCTTC. It is translated as CAISETSGTSYNEQFF.

V and J are TRBV4-3 and TRBJ1-2; weak D call: TRBD1 (6 bases). The CDR3 contains 16 residues. V lost 1 base to trimming and J lost 4 bases, with 16 bases between them. The germline gives CDR1 LGHNA, CDR2 YSLEER. The CDR3 loop is CASSQARGQRVYGYTF. The CDR3 nucleotides read TGCGCCAGCAGCCAAGCCCGAGGACAGCGCGTCTATGGCTACACCTTC.

This chain connects TRBV24-1 to TRBJ2-2; 10 bases line up with TRBD1. The trim removed 3 bases at V and 6 bases at J, leaving 6 bases unmatched. The germline V gene has CDR1 KGHDR and CDR2 SFDVKD. The CDR3 is made up of 16 amino acids. This CDR3 is CATSDDDRGRPGELFF. CDR3 in DNA: TGTGCCACCAGTGATGATGACAGGGGGCGTCCCGGGGAGCTGTTTTTT.

The chain uses TRBV5-5 and TRBJ1-3; a weak D match, TRBD1 (5 bases). The CDR3 spans 14 residues. Per the germline V gene, CDR1 is SGHKS and CDR2 is YYEKEE (reference sequence). V lost 2 bases, J lost 0 bases, and 6 bases lay in between. The CDR3 sequence: CASSFGGSGNTIYF. The CDR3 DNA reads as TGTGCCAGCAGCTTCGGGGGCTCTGGAAACACCATATATTTT.

The chain couples TRBV5-1 to TRBJ2-3; TRBD2 is a possible D gene (5 bases). Germline V gives CDR1 SGHRS, CDR2 YFSETQ. CDR3 size: 15 residues. V shed 0 bases and J shed 0 bases, with 8 bases lying between them. CDR3 sequence: CASSLGGRSTDTQYF. The CDR3 coding sequence is TGCGCCAGCAGCTTGGGTGGGAGAAGCACAGATACGCAGTATTTT.

The chain uses TRBV6-2 or TRBV6-3 and TRBJ2-1, with TRBD2 matching over 15 bases. The trim removed 6 bases at V and 5 bases at J, leaving 8 bases unmatched. The CDR3 runs to 17 residues. Germline V gives CDR1 MNHEY, CDR2 SVGEGT. CDR3 protein: CASSDGLAGGNDNEQFF. In nucleotides, the CDR3 is TGTGCCAGCAGCGATGGACTAGCGGGGGGGAACGACAATGAGCAGTTCTTC.

V usage is TRBV5-8 and J usage is TRBJ2-3; TRBD1 might be the D (6 bases). Per the germline V gene, CDR1 is SGHTS and CDR2 is YDEGEE. V was trimmed by 1 base and J by 9 bases, leaving 15 bases between them. The CDR3 runs 14 residues. The CDR3 DNA reads TGTGCCAGCAGCTTGACAGATCGAAGGGGGACGCAGTATTTT. Protein: CASSLTDRRGTQYF.

The V gene is TRBV19, the J gene TRBJ1-6; 8 positions agree with TRBD1. V lost 7 bases to trimming and J lost 8 bases; unmatched junction nucleotides: 4. CDR3 length: 13 residues. The germline V gene has CDR1 LNHDA and CDR2 SQIVND (reference sequence). The CDR3 sequence: CASTGQGYSPLHF. The CDR3 DNA sequence: TGTGCCAGTACCGGACAGGGTTATTCACCCCTCCACTTT.

The chain carries TRBV4-3 and TRBJ1-4, with D unresolved. The length of the CDR3 is 16 residues. Germline V gene data show CDR1 as LGHNA and CDR2 as YSLEER. V lost 4 bases and J 4 bases, leaving 16 bases between the germline ends. CDR3 DNA: TGCGCCAGCAGCCCTAGATCGCGGAGCGTTAATGAAAAACTGTTTTTT. This codes for CASSPRSRSVNEKLFF.

Concerning this clone itself: In the same sample, other DNA sequences code for this CDR3. This rearrangement joins TRBV7-2 to TRBJ1-5; D is unclear. Germline-derived CDR1 and CDR2 are SGHTA and FQGNSA. This CDR3 is built from 13 residues. Trimming stripped 5 bases from V and 3 bases from J, with 8 bases between. CDR3 region: CASSLDFNQPQHF. In DNA, the CDR3 is TGTGCCAGCAGCCTAGACTTCAATCAGCCCCAGCATTTT.